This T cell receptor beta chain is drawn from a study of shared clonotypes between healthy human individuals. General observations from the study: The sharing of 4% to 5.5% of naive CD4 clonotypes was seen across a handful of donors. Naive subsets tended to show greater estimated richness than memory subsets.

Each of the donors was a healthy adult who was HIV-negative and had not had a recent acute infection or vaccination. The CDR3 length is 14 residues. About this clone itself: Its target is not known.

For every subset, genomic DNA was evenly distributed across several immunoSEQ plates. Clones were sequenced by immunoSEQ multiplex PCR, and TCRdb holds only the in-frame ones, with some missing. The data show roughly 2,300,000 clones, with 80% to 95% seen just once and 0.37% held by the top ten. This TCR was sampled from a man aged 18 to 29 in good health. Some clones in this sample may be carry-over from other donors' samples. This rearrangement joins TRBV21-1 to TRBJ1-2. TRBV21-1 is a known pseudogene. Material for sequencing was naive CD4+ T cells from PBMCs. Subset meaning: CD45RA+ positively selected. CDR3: CASSPNGTTYGYTF. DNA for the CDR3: TGTGCCAGCAGTCCTAATGGGACCACCTATGGCTACACCTTC.